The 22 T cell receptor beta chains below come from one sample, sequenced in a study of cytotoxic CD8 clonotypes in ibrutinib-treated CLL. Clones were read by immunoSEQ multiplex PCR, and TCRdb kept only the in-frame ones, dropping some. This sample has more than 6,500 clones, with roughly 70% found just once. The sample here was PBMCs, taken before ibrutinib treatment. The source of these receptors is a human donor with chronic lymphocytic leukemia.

The CDR3 region has the DNA TGTGCCATCAGTGCGTCGGCTAGCGGGGGGGGTGGCACAGATACGCAGTATTTT. It yields the protein CAISASASGGGGTDTQYF. This chain connects TRBV10-3 to TRBJ2-3; 12 positions match TRBD2. V dropped 4 bases and J dropped 1; count of bases not matched to a gene: 9. This CDR3 region has 18 residues. The germline V gene encodes CDR1 ENHRY and CDR2 SYGVKD.

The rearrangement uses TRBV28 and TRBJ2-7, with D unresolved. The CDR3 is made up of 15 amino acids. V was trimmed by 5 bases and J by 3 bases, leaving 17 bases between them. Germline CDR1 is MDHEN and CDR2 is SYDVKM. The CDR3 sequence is CASSDRVSTLYEQYF. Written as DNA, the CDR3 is TGTGCCAGCAGTGACCGGGTTTCGACCCTCTACGAGCAGTACTTC.

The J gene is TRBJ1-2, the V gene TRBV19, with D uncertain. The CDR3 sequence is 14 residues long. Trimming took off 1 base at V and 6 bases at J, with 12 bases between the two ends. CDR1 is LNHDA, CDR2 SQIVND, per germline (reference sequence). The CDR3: CASSIALRYDGYTF. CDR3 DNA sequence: TGTGCCAGTAGTATAGCCCTCCGTTACGATGGCTACACCTTC.

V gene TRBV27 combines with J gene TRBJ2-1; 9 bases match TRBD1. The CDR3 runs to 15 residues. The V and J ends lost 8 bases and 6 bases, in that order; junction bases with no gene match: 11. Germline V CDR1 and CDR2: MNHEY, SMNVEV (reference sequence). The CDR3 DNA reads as TGTGCCAGCCAATCCGGGACAGGGAGGTCCAATGAGCAGTTCTTC. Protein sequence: CASQSGTGRSNEQFF.

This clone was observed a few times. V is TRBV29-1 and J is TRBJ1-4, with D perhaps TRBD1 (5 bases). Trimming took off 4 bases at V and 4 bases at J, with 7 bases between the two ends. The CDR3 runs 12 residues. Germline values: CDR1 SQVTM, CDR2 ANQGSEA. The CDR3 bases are TGCAGCGTTGGGCAGGGTAATGAAAAACTGTTTTTT. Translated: CSVGQGNEKLFF.

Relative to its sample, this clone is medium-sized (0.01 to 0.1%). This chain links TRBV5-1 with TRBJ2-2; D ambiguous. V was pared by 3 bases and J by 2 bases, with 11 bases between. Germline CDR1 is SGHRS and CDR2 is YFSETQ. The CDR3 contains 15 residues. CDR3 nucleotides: TGCGCCAGCAGCTCGGACGGACGAAACACCGGGGAGCTGTTTTTT. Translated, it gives CASSSDGRNTGELFF.

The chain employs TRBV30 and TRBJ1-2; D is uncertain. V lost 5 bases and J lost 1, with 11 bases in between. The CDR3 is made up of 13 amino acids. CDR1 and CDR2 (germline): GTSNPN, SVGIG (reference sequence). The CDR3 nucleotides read TGTGCCTGGCGAAAAAAGTATAACTATGGCTACACCTTC. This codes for CAWRKKYNYGYTF.

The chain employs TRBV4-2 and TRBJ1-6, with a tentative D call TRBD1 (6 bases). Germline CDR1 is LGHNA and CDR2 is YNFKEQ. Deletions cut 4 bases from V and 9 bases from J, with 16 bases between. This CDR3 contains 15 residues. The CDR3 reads CASSLRQAWGSPLHF. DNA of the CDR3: TGTGCCAGCAGCCTCCGACAGGCTTGGGGTTCACCCCTCCACTTT.

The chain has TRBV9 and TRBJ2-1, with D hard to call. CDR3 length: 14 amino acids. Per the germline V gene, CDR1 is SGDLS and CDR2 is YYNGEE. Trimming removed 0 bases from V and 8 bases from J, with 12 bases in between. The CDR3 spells CASSVVYSADEQFF. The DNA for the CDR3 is TGTGCCAGCAGCGTAGTTTACTCTGCCGATGAGCAGTTCTTC. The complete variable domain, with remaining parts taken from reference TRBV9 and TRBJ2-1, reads DSGVTQTPKHLITATGQRVTLRCSPRSGDLSVYWYQQSLDQGLQFLIQYYNGEERAKGNILERFSAQQFPDLHSELNLSSLELGDSALYFCASSVVYSADEQFFGPGTRLTVL.

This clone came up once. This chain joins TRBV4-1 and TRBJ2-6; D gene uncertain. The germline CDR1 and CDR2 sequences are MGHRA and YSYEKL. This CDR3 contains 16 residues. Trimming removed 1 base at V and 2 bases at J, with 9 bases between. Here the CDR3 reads CASSQAAQTGANVLTF. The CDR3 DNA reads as TGCGCCAGCAGCCAAGCCGCTCAGACTGGGGCCAACGTCCTGACTTTC.

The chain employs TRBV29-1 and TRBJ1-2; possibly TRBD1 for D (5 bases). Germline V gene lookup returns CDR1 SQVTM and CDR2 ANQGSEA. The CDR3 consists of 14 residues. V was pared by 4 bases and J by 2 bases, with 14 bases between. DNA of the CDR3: TGCAGCGTTGTACTGGACAATCTCAACTATGGCTACACCTTC. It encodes CSVVLDNLNYGYTF.

The CDR3 nucleotides are TGTGCCAGCAGTTTTCTAGCGGGGTCCTACGAGCAGTACTTC. Residues: CASSFLAGSYEQYF. The V gene is TRBV28, the J gene TRBJ2-7, with 9 bases fitting TRBD2. This CDR3 contains 14 residues. Germline V gene sequence: CDR1 MDHEN, CDR2 SYDVKM. The J segment lost 1 base and the V segment lost 3 bases, leaving 1 base of the junction unmatched.

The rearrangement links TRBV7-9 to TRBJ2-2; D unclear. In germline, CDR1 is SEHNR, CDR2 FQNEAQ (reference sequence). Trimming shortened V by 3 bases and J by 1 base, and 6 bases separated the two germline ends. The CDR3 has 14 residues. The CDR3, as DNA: TGTGCCAGCAGCTTCCTGCAGAACACCGGGGAGCTGTTTTTT. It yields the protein CASSFLQNTGELFF.

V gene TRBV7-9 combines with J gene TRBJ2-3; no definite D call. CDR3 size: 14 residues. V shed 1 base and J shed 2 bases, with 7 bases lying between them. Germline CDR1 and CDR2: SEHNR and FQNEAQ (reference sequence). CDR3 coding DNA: TGTGCCAGCAGCTTAGACGGTTTCACAGATACGCAGTATTTT. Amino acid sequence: CASSLDGFTDTQYF.

CDR3 in DNA: TGTGCCAGCAGTGGGACAGGGTATAATGAAAAACTGTTTTTT. As protein: CASSGTGYNEKLFF. The V gene is TRBV2, the J gene TRBJ1-4; 8 nucleotides line up with TRBD1. The germline V gene encodes CDR1 SNHLY and CDR2 FYNNEI. The CDR3 is 14 residues long. The J segment lost 4 bases and the V segment lost 4 bases, leaving 2 bases of the junction unmatched. The full variable domain, in which reference TRBV2 and TRBJ1-4 provide the parts outside the CDR3, is EPEVTQTPSHQVTQMGQEVILRCVPISNHLYFYWYRQILGQKVEFLVSFYNNEISEKSEIFDDQFSVERPDGSNFTLKIRSTKLEDSAMYFCASSGTGYNEKLFFGSGTQLSVL.

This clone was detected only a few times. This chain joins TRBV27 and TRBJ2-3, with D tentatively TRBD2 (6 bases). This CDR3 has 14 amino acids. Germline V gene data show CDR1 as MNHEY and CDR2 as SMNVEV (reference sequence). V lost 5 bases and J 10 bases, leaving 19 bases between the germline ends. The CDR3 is CASSRDFGPRSQYF. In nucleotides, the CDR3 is TGTGCCAGCAGTAGGGACTTTGGGCCCCGGTCGCAGTATTTT.

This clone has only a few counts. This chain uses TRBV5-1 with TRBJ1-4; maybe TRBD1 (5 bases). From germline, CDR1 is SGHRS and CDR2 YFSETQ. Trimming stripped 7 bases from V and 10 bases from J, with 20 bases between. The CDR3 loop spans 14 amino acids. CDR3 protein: CASHSGAGWGKLFF. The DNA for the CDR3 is TGCGCCAGCCACTCCGGGGCAGGGTGGGGAAAACTGTTTTTT.

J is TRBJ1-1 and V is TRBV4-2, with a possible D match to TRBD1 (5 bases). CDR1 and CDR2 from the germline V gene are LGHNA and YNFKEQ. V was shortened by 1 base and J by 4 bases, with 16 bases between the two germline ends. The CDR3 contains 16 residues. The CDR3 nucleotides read TGTGCCAGCAGCCAAGGGATATGGCAGGGTGGCACTGAAGCTTTCTTT. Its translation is CASSQGIWQGGTEAFF.

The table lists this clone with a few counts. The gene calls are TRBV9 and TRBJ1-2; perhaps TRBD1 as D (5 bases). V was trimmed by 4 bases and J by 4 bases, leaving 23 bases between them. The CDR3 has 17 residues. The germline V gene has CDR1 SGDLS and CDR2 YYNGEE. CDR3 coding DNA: TGTGCCAGCAGCTCGTCTCGGGGCAGGGCGTTTAGCTATGGCTACACCTTC. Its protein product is CASSSSRGRAFSYGYTF.

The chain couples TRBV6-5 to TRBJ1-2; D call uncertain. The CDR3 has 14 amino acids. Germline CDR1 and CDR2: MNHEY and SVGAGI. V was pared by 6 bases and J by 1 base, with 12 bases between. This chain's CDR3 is CASRSPGHNYGYTF. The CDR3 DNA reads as TGTGCCAGCAGATCGCCGGGCCATAACTATGGCTACACCTTC.

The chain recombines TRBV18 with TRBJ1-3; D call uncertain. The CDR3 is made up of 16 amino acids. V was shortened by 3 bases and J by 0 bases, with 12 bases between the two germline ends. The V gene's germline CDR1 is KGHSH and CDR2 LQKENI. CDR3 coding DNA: TGTGCCAGCTCACCTTACGACGTTAGCTCTGGAAACACCATATATTTT. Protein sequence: CASSPYDVSSGNTIYF.

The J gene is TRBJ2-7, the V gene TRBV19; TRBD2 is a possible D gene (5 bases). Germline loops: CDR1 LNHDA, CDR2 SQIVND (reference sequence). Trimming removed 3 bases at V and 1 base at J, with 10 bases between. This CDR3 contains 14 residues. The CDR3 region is CASSMVAGSYEQYF. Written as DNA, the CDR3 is TGTGCCAGTAGTATGGTCGCGGGTTCCTACGAGCAGTACTTC.